This TCR beta chain appears in the sequencing data of a study of blood T cell repertoires in COVID-19. For the study at large: The samples span acute and convalescent COVID-19 from the United States, Italy and Spain. In each case, the material was cDNA or gDNA derived from T cells, B-cell-depleted T cells, or PBMCs.

Germline-derived CDR1 and CDR2 are SGHDT and YYEEEE. After removal of 1 base from V and 0 bases from J, the junction contained 10 bases not matched to a gene. The CDR3 has 19 residues. In the original processing: By means of reference gene primer amplification, nucleated cell counts were estimated. TCRdb's copy holds only in-frame clones and misses some; the assay was immunoSEQ multiplex PCR. V and J calls and clone size are copied from that table; D and trimming were computed from the DNA. The sample has 15,000 to 20,000 clones; around 88% are singletons. Sample: peripheral blood. The chain links TRBV5-6 to TRBJ2-6; 7 nucleotides agree with TRBD1. The sequence derives from a human donor in a cohort sampled during active COVID-19. DNA for the CDR3: TGTGCCAGCAGCTTGACACAGGGGTCTCTCCTCTCTGGGGCCAACGTCCTGACTTTC. Translated, it gives CASSLTQGSLLSGANVLTF.